This TCR beta chain was profiled in a study of blood T cell repertoires in COVID-19. Background on the study: PBMCs, B-cell-depleted T cells, or T cells were the source of the cDNA or gDNA that made up the material.

Enrolled through a virtual design, the participants were between about 18 and 100 years of age and came from some 26 US areas. In the original analysis: Amplifying reference gene primers gave estimates of nucleated cell counts. The protocol was immunoSEQ multiplex PCR, while the TCRdb copy is restricted to in-frame clones and leaves out a portion. The V and J calls and the clone size are those of that table, but D and trimming were determined from the DNA. The table lists 250,000 or so clones, approximately 84% of them singletons. Sequencing used PBMCs or T cells enriched from blood (not recorded which). The source of this sequence is a woman aged 50 to 60 who had been exposed to COVID-19.

The CDR3 here is CASSPRIGVPYEQYF. CDR3 nucleotides: TGTGCCAGCAGCCCTAGGATAGGGGTTCCCTACGAGCAGTACTTC. The genes are TRBV21-1 and TRBJ2-7; the table names TRBD1, a call not compared with the DNA. TRBV21-1 is designated a pseudogene. The CDR3 has 15 amino acids.